The table lists the clone carrying this T cell receptor beta chain with a few counts. This specimen belongs to a study of blood T cell repertoires in COVID-19. In the study overall: Samples taken during acute and convalescent COVID-19 were collected in the United States, Italy and Spain. From T cells, B-cell-depleted T cells, or PBMCs came the material, which was cDNA or gDNA.

In the original analysis: Reference gene primer amplification in the assay estimated nucleated cell counts. The protocol was immunoSEQ multiplex PCR, while the TCRdb copy is restricted to in-frame clones and leaves out a portion. V and J calls and clone size are as listed in that table; D and trimming were resolved from the DNA. The sample carries some 140,000 clones, about four fifths recorded once. The CDR3 is made up of 16 amino acids. Germline V CDR1 and CDR2: SGHTA, FQGTGA. J was trimmed by 2 bases and V by 5 bases; bases with no gene match: 5. The sequence was collected from a woman aged 55 to 70 with acute or convalescent COVID-19. Sequenced: peripheral blood. The chain couples TRBV7-3 to TRBJ2-1; 11 bases align to TRBD2. The CDR3 loop reads CASSPMGLAAYNEQFF. The CDR3 nucleotides are TGTGCCAGCAGCCCGATGGGACTAGCGGCCTACAATGAGCAGTTCTTC.